The entry that follows covers one T cell receptor beta chain sequence. Its cognate antigen is unknown. This entry is derived from a study of vaccination effects on CD4 cells after COVID-19. Across the whole study: All study participants received two doses of BNT162b2 or mRNA-1273 vaccine. Two convalescent patients provided samples 16 days and one week prevaccination. The study's findings and limits: The study found that post-vaccine spike-reactive clones in convalescents were mainly new vaccine-induced clones.

Culture proceeded for more than 8 days, and CD4+ T cells were then isolated. Infection dated between March and December 2020, before the Alpha, Beta and Delta variants reached the United States. CDR1 is GTSNPN, CDR2 SVGIG, per germline (reference sequence). The CDR3 has 13 amino acids. Deletions cut 3 bases from V and 4 bases from J, with 9 bases between. Only in-frame clones appear in the TCRdb table, and some are missing; sequencing was by immunoSEQ multiplex PCR. The sample contains about 64,000 clones, approximately 78% of which appear only once. The gene calls are TRBV30 and TRBJ2-2; tentative D call: TRBD2 (5 bases). The clonotype was recovered from a human donor who had a prior SARS-CoV-2 infection. The sequencing used CD4+ T cells from PBMCs cultured without peptide, collected before COVID-19 vaccination. DNA for the CDR3: TGTGCCTGGAGGGCACTAGGCACCGGGGAGCTGTTTTTT. This sequence encodes CAWRALGTGELFF.